This passage covers 22 T cell receptor beta chains from one sample sequenced in a study of radiotherapy plus CTLA-4 blockade in lung cancer. Here immunoSEQ multiplex PCR was the method, and the copy in TCRdb shows in-frame clones only, minus some. Found here are about 28,000 clones, 75% to 85% of them singletons; the top ten hold around 15%. Sample: peripheral blood, taken from a patient treated with radiotherapy plus ipilimumab. All receptors come from a human donor with non-small cell lung cancer that progressed on radiotherapy plus ipilimumab.

This clone was picked up one time. The CDR3 here is CASSVWKGANEKLFF. The CDR3 bases are TGTGCCAGCAGCGTCTGGAAAGGTGCTAATGAAAAACTGTTTTTT. The J gene is TRBJ1-4, the V gene TRBV9; D not resolved. The germline V and J ends were trimmed by 2 bases and 3 bases, with 11 bases remaining between them. The CDR3 totals 15 residues. The germline V gene has CDR1 SGDLS and CDR2 YYNGEE.

The V gene is TRBV27, the J gene TRBJ1-1; 9 bases map to TRBD1. The CDR3 spans 14 residues. Unmatched junction bases numbered 3, after V lost 2 bases and J lost 5 bases. Germline V gene sequence: CDR1 MNHEY, CDR2 SMNVEV (reference sequence). In nucleotides, the CDR3 is TGTGCCAGCAGTTTAGACAGGGGGTGGACTGAAGCTTTCTTT. It yields the protein CASSLDRGWTEAFF.

This chain connects TRBV27 to TRBJ2-7, with 7 bases that match TRBD1. CDR3 length: 15 amino acids. Trimming took 1 base from V and 9 from J; bases not matched to a gene: 12. Germline assignment: CDR1 MNHEY and CDR2 SMNVEV (reference sequence). The CDR3 DNA is TGTGCCAGCAGTTTATACGCACAGGGGCCTTCTTCGCAGTACTTC. Translating gives CASSLYAQGPSSQYF.

The chain uses TRBV7-9 and TRBJ2-5; D remains unclear. Trimming cost V 0 bases and J 2 bases, with 10 bases left between them. The germline gives CDR1 SEHNR, CDR2 FQNEAQ (reference sequence). This CDR3 has 15 residues. The DNA for the CDR3 is TGTGCCAGCAGCTTAGCGTGGAGAATTCAAGAGACCCAGTACTTC. Translation: CASSLAWRIQETQYF.

V gene TRBV4-3 combines with J gene TRBJ1-3; 8 bases agree with TRBD1. CDR3 length: 15 residues. The germline CDR1 and CDR2 sequences are LGHNA and YSLEER. Trimming at V came to 0 bases and at J to 3 bases, leaving 1 base not matched to a gene. CDR3 in amino acids: CASSQDGQGGNTIYF. DNA for the CDR3: TGCGCCAGCAGCCAAGACGGACAGGGTGGAAACACCATATATTTT.

The V call is TRBV21-1, the J call TRBJ1-5. TRBV21-1 is recorded as a pseudogene. There are 15 residues in the CDR3. The CDR3 DNA reads TGTGCCAGCAGCACCCAGGACCTACCCCGGAGGCCCCAGCATTTT. As protein: CASSTQDLPRRPQHF.

V and J are TRBV5-6 and TRBJ1-1, with D uncertain. Trimming took off 4 bases at V and 6 bases at J, with 16 bases between the two ends. This CDR3 has 14 amino acids. Germline-derived CDR1 and CDR2 are SGHDT and YYEEEE. Written as DNA, the CDR3 is TGTGCCAGCAGCAGCAGAAGGTGGCTTGCTGAAGCTTTCTTT. The encoded protein is CASSSRRWLAEAFF.

V usage is TRBV10-3 and J usage is TRBJ2-1, with D maybe TRBD1 (7 bases). Germline V gene data show CDR1 as ENHRY and CDR2 as SYGVKD. The CDR3 sequence is 15 residues long. The V gene lost 0 bases and the J gene lost 10 bases, with 16 bases spanning the gap. The CDR3 sequence is CAISESNGQEGEQFF. The CDR3 DNA sequence: TGTGCCATCAGTGAGTCGAACGGACAGGAGGGCGAGCAGTTCTTC.

V gene TRBV28 combines with J gene TRBJ2-7; 7 nucleotides align to TRBD2. V gave up 8 bases and J gave up 2 bases; unmatched junction bases: 0. Germline CDR1 is MDHEN and CDR2 is SYDVKM. CDR3 length equals 11 residues. CDR3 nucleotide sequence: TGTGCCAGCGCGGGAGCCTACGAGCAGTACTTC. Its protein product is CASAGAYEQYF.

The J gene is TRBJ1-3, the V gene TRBV6-1; D is ambiguous. Looked up from germline, CDR1 is MNHNS and CDR2 is SASEGT. Trimming shortened V by 6 bases and J by 0 bases, and 12 bases separated the two germline ends. The CDR3 runs 15 residues. The CDR3 sequence: CASSLGRSSGNTIYF. CDR3 bases: TGTGCCAGCAGCCTCGGACGGAGCTCTGGAAACACCATATATTTT.

CDR3 in amino acids: CASSSSSATQYF. CDR3 nucleotides: TGTGCCAGCAGCTCCAGCTCGGCTACCCAGTACTTC. The chain recombines TRBV6-5 with TRBJ2-5, with D unclear. Trimming took off 6 bases at V and 8 bases at J, with 13 bases between the two ends. The CDR3 runs to 12 residues. Germline V gene sequence: CDR1 MNHEY, CDR2 SVGAGI.

DNA of the CDR3: TGTGCCAGCACTCAGGACAGGGAGAGCTATGGCTACACCTTC. This gives the protein CASTQDRESYGYTF. The chain is built from TRBV2 and TRBJ1-2; 8 nucleotides agree with TRBD1. Looked up from germline, CDR1 is SNHLY and CDR2 is FYNNEI. V shed 7 bases, J shed 4 bases, and the junction held 8 bases outside the gene matches. The CDR3 length is 14 residues.

The chain uses TRBV9 and TRBJ2-7, with 7 bases matching TRBD2. Germline CDR1 is SGDLS and CDR2 is YYNGEE. The CDR3 is made up of 14 amino acids. Germline trimming cut 4 bases from V and 0 bases from J; bases unmatched to any gene: 4. CDR3 sequence: CASSPRGDSYEQYF. The CDR3 DNA sequence: TGTGCCAGCAGCCCCCGGGGGGACTCCTACGAGCAGTACTTC.

This chain joins TRBV7-2 and TRBJ2-6; 8 positions match TRBD1. With V trimmed by 5 bases and J by 10 bases, 4 bases remained unmatched. This CDR3 region has 13 residues. Per germline, CDR1 SGHTA and CDR2 FQGNSA. CDR3 residues: CASSIGQGNVLTF. The CDR3 DNA reads as TGTGCCAGCAGCATCGGACAGGGTAACGTCCTGACTTTC. The variable domain in full, completed from reference TRBV7-2 and TRBJ2-6, reads GAGVSQSPSNKVTEKGKDVELRCDPISGHTALYWYRQSLGQGLEFLIYFQGNSAPDKSGLPSDRFSAERTGGSVSTLTIQRTQQEDSAVYLCASSIGQGNVLTFGAGSRLTVL.

The V and J genes are TRBV28 and TRBJ2-7; D not resolved. CDR3 length: 12 residues. Germline V gene data show CDR1 as MDHEN and CDR2 as SYDVKM. V lost 1 base, J lost 0 bases, and 1 base lay in between. CDR3 in DNA: TGTGCCAGCAGTTTATCCTCCTACGAGCAGTACTTC. It translates to CASSLSSYEQYF.

The V call is TRBV5-1, the J call TRBJ2-7, with D tentatively TRBD1 (6 bases). Germline CDR1 reads SGHRS; CDR2 reads YFSETQ. This CDR3 contains 13 residues. The V end lost 5 bases, the J end lost 5 bases, and 14 bases lay between the germline ends. CDR3 coding DNA: TGCGCCAGCAGATCTAATTCAGGGGACGAGCAGTACTTC. As protein: CASRSNSGDEQYF.

The chain combines TRBV19 with TRBJ1-1, with TRBD1 as a possible D gene (5 bases). The CDR3 extends over 15 amino acids. Germline-derived CDR1 and CDR2 are LNHDA and SQIVND (reference sequence). V shed 5 bases and J shed 4 bases, with 17 bases lying between them. CDR3 sequence reads: CASSLGDASGTEAFF. CDR3 nucleotides: TGTGCCAGTAGTCTGGGGGACGCTTCGGGCACTGAAGCTTTCTTT.

This chain links TRBV6-5 with TRBJ2-5; a weak D match, TRBD2 (5 bases). The V gene lost 7 bases and the J gene lost 5 bases, with 8 bases spanning the gap. This CDR3 region has 11 residues. Germline V gives CDR1 MNHEY, CDR2 SVGAGI. The chain's CDR3 is CASTRGETQYF. CDR3 DNA sequence: TGTGCCAGCACTAGAGGGGAGACCCAGTACTTC.

In this sample, this clone turned up a few times. CDR3 in DNA: TGTGCCAGCAGTGAATGGACAGGTGGGGGTTATCAGCCCCAGCATTTT. Amino acid sequence: CASSEWTGGGYQPQHF. The chain is built from TRBV6-1 and TRBJ1-5, with 7 bases fitting TRBD1. CDR1 is MNHNS and CDR2 is SASEGT in the germline V gene. V lost 2 bases, J lost 5 bases, and 9 bases stayed unmatched. This CDR3 is 16 amino acids long.

The rearrangement links TRBV4-1 to TRBJ2-3; TRBD2 agrees at 8 bases. Unmatched junction bases numbered 7, after V lost 1 base and J lost 4 bases. CDR1 is MGHRA and CDR2 is YSYEKL in the germline V gene. CDR3 size: 16 residues. The CDR3 bases are TGCGCCAGCAGCCAAGGTCGAGCGGGAGATGCAGATACGCAGTATTTT. This encodes CASSQGRAGDADTQYF.

This chain uses TRBV11-2 with TRBJ2-3; possible D gene TRBD1, 6 bases. The CDR3 sequence is 15 residues long. V was clipped by 1 base and J by 0 bases, with 8 bases between them. Germline V gene data show CDR1 as SGHAT and CDR2 as FQNNGV. In DNA, the CDR3 is TGTGCCAGCAGCTTAGGTGGACAGAGCACAGATACGCAGTATTTT. It yields the protein CASSLGGQSTDTQYF.

This clone was counted a few times. CDR3 coding DNA: TGTGCCAGCAGTTCCGGACAGGCTGGAAACACCATATATTTT. Translation: CASSSGQAGNTIYF. This rearrangement joins TRBV6-6 to TRBJ1-3, with 7 nucleotides matching TRBD1. This CDR3 is built from 14 residues. The V segment lost 4 bases and the J segment 2 bases; nucleotides outside the gene matches: 2. Germline V CDR1 and CDR2: MNHNY, SVGAGI (reference sequence).